This TCR beta chain was recovered during a study of cytomegalovirus exposure and HLA in healthy donors. This clone was found a few times. The antigen is undetermined. Germline CDR1 MGHRA, CDR2 YSYEKL. Between the trimmed V and J ends, which lost 0 bases and 5 bases, there was a span of 8 bases. The CDR3 sequence is 13 residues long. Generated by immunoSEQ multiplex PCR, the TCRdb table keeps only in-frame clones and is missing some. The table has about 400,000 clones, more than 80% seen once. Points from the study as a whole: The study designated roughly 160 TCR beta chains cytomegalovirus-associated.

The chain recombines TRBV4-1 with TRBJ2-7, with a possible D match to TRBD2 (6 bases). Sequenced material: PBMCs. The receptor was derived from a woman aged 18-29 years in good health and CMV-seronegative. CDR3: CASSQERDDEQYF. The CDR3 region has the DNA TGCGCCAGCAGCCAAGAGCGGGACGACGAGCAGTACTTC.